This T cell receptor beta chain was captured by sequencing in a study of siplizumab effects on memory and regulatory T cells. This clone was recorded a few times. Here immunoSEQ multiplex PCR was the method, and the copy in TCRdb shows in-frame clones only, minus some. The sample has 100,000 to 120,000 clones; 85% to 95% are singletons. This CDR3 is 14 amino acids long. Trimming took 2 bases from V and 2 from J, leaving 9 bases between them. Germline lookup yields CDR1 WSHSY and CDR2 SAAADI. The TCR sequence derives from a human donor in good health. V and J are TRBV10-2 and TRBJ1-2, with no clear D. The sequenced material came from CD4+ T cells sorted from blood. The CDR3 spells CASSETARNYGYTF. The DNA for the CDR3 is TGCGCCAGCAGTGAGACTGCCAGGAACTATGGCTACACCTTC.